The subject of this entry is one TCR beta chain. This clonotype was found many times. Its antigen is unknown. Per-base qualities were not stored, and no clone one base away is much larger. To synthesize cDNA, template-switch 5'RACE was performed with a primer carrying a 10-nucleotide random unique molecular identifier so that each TCR transcript was tagged. Over 200 million TCR-beta sequences, covering 15-18 subjects, were produced in each sequencing run. The RNeasy kit was used for extraction of total RNA. TCR-beta VDJ regions were amplified with primers for the TCR constant region and the 5'RACE anchor, using the KAPA Real-time Library Amplification kit. A first PCR added sample indexes and Illumina adaptors, after which a second PCR increased the library yield. The roughly 650 bp TCR product was size-selected on a 2% E-gel SizeSelection system after Ampure bead purification. Before pooling, library quality was assessed on a Bioanalyzer, concentration was determined with Qubit, and library quantification was performed with the Kapa Library Quantification kit. Libraries were sequenced paired-end 2 x 150 bp on an Illumina HiSeq 2500. To increase sequence diversity, roughly 23-30% phiX was spiked into each library pool. For the original study's pipeline: Quality-filtered reads were processed with the UMI-based MiGEC pipeline, and over 85% of raw TCR sequences were removed by the MiGEC pipeline during error correction. IMGT germline references were used for aligning VDJ genes, and each clonotype was defined as a unique CDR3 amino acid sequence together with its V-J genes. VDJtools evaluated clonal expansion, Shannon diversity and CDR3 relatedness (CalcPairwiseDistances, ClusterSamples); CLCbio workbench built phylogenetic trees. Expanded clones were defined as having at least 8 unique UMIs, based on coefficient-of-variation modelling across technical triplicates. TCRdb reworked the public reads: Q25 trimming with fastp, MiXCR clone assembly, productive beta chains retained. Every CDR3 protein is listed once, alongside the most common genes and DNA of its rows. The V and J calls here are based on TCRdb, not the publication. The sample has about 55,000 distinct CDR3 sequences on record, 3% to 4% of them singletons. The top ten clonotypes cover 1.9% of the sample.

TCR libraries for sorted subsets were made from 1 million sorted CD4+ or CD8+ T cells. The multiple sclerosis patients were enrolled in a US clinical protocol that used magnetic resonance imaging to evaluate disease progression. Peripheral blood underwent Ficoll-Hypaque density gradient centrifugation to isolate PBMCs, which were then cryopreserved in liquid nitrogen. Paired sorted CD4+ and CD8+ subsets came from healthy controls, HAM/TSP patients and MS patients. These data belong to a study of neurological immune-mediated disorders (dated by TCRdb to between 2018 and 2021). In terms of the full investigation: Among the 35 or so multiple sclerosis patients, relapsing-remitting MS was present in some 30 and secondary progressive MS was present in 3. Peripheral blood TCR-beta repertoires from patients with HTLV-I-associated myelopathy (HAM/TSP), patients with multiple sclerosis, and healthy controls were compared in the study using UMI-based sequencing. The 95 to 120 TCR-beta libraries included longitudinal samples, technical triplicates and paired sorted CD4+ and CD8+ T-cell subsets alongside PBMC samples. Of the 68 subjects in the cohort, about 14 were HAM/TSP patients, some 34 were multiple sclerosis patients, and some 20 were healthy controls. Beyond this particular receptor, the publication reports: No clinical or MRI features were associated with the MS cluster, and the authors said that larger cohorts are needed. The highest TCR clonal expansion was observed in HAM/TSP patients, whereas the lowest was observed in MS patients, even when compared with healthy controls. Expanded clones from different subjects shared no identical CDR3 amino acid sequences, which suggests that TCR-beta repertoires were private in all groups. In a phylogenetic analysis, the repertoires of 18 out of 34 MS patients fell into a single cluster of related CDR3 sequences, pointing to a possible signature at the repertoire level.

The cysteine opens and the phenylalanine closes a CDR3 of 14 amino acids. Only CDR3 DNA remains: 42 bases, in frame from the first base. V ends up 6 bases short and J 4 bases short, with an unmatched junction base count of 4. What was sequenced was CD4+ T cells from blood. Recombination joined TRBV12-3 or TRBV12-4 with TRBJ1-5, and 9 bases in between align with TRBD1. This receptor was obtained from a woman aged 35 to 49 with multiple sclerosis. The encoded CDR3 is CASSPTGGNQPQHF. DNA sequence: TGTGCCAGCAGCCCGACAGGGGGGAATCAGCCCCAGCATTTT.